What follows describes a single T cell receptor beta chain. In the authors' workflow: The authors estimated nucleated cell counts from reference gene primer amplification. The data were produced by immunoSEQ multiplex PCR, yet TCRdb's version contains in-frame clones alone and is incomplete. Clone size and the V and J calls come from that table; the DNA yielded D and trimming. Among 150,000 to 200,000 clones listed, about 84% were seen once. These data are taken from a study of blood T cell repertoires in COVID-19. Study overall: In each case, the material was cDNA or gDNA derived from T cells, B-cell-depleted T cells, or PBMCs.

The CDR3 is 11 amino acids. Germline values: CDR1 MNHEY, CDR2 SVGAGI. Trimming removed 2 bases from V and 8 bases from J, with 6 bases in between. The source is a woman aged 40 to 49 with acute COVID-19. The rearrangement uses TRBV6-5 and TRBJ1-2; no clear D. Sample: PBMCs or T cells enriched from blood (not recorded which). The DNA for the CDR3 is TGTGCCAGCAGTTACGCCGGGGGCTACACCTTC. It codes for CASSYAGGYTF.